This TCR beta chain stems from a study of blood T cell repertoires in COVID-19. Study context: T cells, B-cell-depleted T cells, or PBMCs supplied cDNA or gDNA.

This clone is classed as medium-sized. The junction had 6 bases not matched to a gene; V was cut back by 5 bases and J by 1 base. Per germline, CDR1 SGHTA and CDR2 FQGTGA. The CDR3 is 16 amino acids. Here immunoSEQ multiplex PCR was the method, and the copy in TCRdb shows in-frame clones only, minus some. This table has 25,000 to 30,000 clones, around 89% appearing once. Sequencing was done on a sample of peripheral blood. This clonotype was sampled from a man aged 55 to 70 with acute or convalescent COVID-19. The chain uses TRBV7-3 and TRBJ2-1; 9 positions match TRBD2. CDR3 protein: CASSPIAGASYNEQFF. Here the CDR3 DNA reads TGTGCCAGCAGCCCGATAGCGGGAGCGTCCTACAATGAGCAGTTCTTC.